Given below is one T cell receptor (beta chain) in context. The target of this receptor is not known. Base-call qualities are not available, and no considerably larger clone is one nucleotide away. TCRbeta CDR3 regions were amplified from genomic DNA using the immunoSEQ Assay, a bias-controlled multiplex PCR. In the source study's methods: The number of nucleated cells in each sample was estimated by amplification of reference gene primers within the assay. Sequence reads were collapsed and filtered to measure the absolute abundance of every unique TCRbeta CDR3 rearrangement. For each sample, productive Simpson clonality was calculated as the square root of Simpson's diversity index over productive rearrangements. TCRdb limited this immuneACCESS table to in-frame rearrangements with V and J called. A share of clones is missing; checked studies link under half to unresolved V genes, and the rest is unexplained. That table gives V, J and clone size, and the DNA gave D and trimming. This sample holds about 340,000 clones; around nine tenths were observed only once. The ten largest clones capture approximately 7.3% of the sample.

One collaborating source in Seattle enrolled patients during active infection and followed them longitudinally through the course of disease. Each collaborating institution followed its own protocols to collect whole blood in K2EDTA tubes. For TCRbeta analysis, collaborator samples were shipped as frozen whole blood, as isolated PBMCs, or as DNA extracted from either sample type. This record belongs to a study of blood T cell repertoires in COVID-19 (dated by TCRdb to between 2020 and 2021). Looking at the study overall: The collaborator samples originated in the United States, Italy and Spain and spanned the acute and convalescent phases of COVID-19. The material from the prospective study consisted of cDNA or gDNA derived from T cells, B-cell-depleted T cells, or PBMCs. Samples came from the ongoing ImmuneRACE study (first 160 participants) plus 1,254 subjects from 6 global collaborators. Where available, HLA class I and class II types were taken from metadata supplied by the sample provider and were not determined by assay-based typing. The repertoires were released in a freely available public database meant as a resource for research on the immune response to SARS-CoV-2. A de-identified subject ID, COVID-19 status, age in years and sex were almost always included in the sample metadata. Deeply sampled blood TCRbeta repertoires from subjects exposed to, actively infected with, or recovered from COVID-19 were included in the dataset. The study at large found these results: The amount of clinical and demographic metadata varied by source and participant and was provided uncurated.

This clonotype was sampled from a woman in her 70s with COVID-19, enrolled during active disease. The sequenced material came from peripheral blood.

CDR3 protein: CASSYESPGPGNTIYF. Here is the DNA: TGTGCCAGCAGTTACGAAAGCCCAGGCCCTGGAAACACCATATATTTT. The rearranged segments are TRBV6-5 and TRBJ1-3; the D gene remains uncertain. V gives up 2 bases and J gives up 2 bases, and the segment between their germline ends measures 13 bases. The CDR3 has 16 amino acids, counting the end cysteine and phenylalanine. Just the 48-base CDR3 DNA is kept, in frame starting at base 1. From the germline V gene, CDR1 is MNHEY and CDR2 is SVGAGI.